This T cell receptor beta chain was captured by sequencing in a study of OX40 agonist ivuxolimab in advanced cancers. Clones were read by immunoSEQ multiplex PCR, and TCRdb kept only the in-frame ones, dropping some. Of under 8,000 clones in the sample, less than 85% are singletons; the top ten hold 35% to 40%. This clone came up a few times. Trimming removed 2 bases at V and 3 bases at J, with 14 bases between. CDR1 is MNHEY and CDR2 is SMNVEV in the germline V gene (reference sequence). This CDR3 is built from 16 residues. The material sequenced was CD4+ or CD8+ T cells sorted from blood, taken in a trial of the OX40 agonist ivuxolimab. This chain connects TRBV27 to TRBJ2-4, with D tentatively TRBD1 (6 bases). The receptor comes from an adult with an advanced solid tumor such as melanoma, head and neck, liver or kidney cancer. This chain's CDR3 is CASSLSRAGVKNIQYF. The CDR3 region has the DNA TGTGCCAGCAGTTTAAGTAGGGCAGGGGTCAAAAACATTCAGTACTTC.